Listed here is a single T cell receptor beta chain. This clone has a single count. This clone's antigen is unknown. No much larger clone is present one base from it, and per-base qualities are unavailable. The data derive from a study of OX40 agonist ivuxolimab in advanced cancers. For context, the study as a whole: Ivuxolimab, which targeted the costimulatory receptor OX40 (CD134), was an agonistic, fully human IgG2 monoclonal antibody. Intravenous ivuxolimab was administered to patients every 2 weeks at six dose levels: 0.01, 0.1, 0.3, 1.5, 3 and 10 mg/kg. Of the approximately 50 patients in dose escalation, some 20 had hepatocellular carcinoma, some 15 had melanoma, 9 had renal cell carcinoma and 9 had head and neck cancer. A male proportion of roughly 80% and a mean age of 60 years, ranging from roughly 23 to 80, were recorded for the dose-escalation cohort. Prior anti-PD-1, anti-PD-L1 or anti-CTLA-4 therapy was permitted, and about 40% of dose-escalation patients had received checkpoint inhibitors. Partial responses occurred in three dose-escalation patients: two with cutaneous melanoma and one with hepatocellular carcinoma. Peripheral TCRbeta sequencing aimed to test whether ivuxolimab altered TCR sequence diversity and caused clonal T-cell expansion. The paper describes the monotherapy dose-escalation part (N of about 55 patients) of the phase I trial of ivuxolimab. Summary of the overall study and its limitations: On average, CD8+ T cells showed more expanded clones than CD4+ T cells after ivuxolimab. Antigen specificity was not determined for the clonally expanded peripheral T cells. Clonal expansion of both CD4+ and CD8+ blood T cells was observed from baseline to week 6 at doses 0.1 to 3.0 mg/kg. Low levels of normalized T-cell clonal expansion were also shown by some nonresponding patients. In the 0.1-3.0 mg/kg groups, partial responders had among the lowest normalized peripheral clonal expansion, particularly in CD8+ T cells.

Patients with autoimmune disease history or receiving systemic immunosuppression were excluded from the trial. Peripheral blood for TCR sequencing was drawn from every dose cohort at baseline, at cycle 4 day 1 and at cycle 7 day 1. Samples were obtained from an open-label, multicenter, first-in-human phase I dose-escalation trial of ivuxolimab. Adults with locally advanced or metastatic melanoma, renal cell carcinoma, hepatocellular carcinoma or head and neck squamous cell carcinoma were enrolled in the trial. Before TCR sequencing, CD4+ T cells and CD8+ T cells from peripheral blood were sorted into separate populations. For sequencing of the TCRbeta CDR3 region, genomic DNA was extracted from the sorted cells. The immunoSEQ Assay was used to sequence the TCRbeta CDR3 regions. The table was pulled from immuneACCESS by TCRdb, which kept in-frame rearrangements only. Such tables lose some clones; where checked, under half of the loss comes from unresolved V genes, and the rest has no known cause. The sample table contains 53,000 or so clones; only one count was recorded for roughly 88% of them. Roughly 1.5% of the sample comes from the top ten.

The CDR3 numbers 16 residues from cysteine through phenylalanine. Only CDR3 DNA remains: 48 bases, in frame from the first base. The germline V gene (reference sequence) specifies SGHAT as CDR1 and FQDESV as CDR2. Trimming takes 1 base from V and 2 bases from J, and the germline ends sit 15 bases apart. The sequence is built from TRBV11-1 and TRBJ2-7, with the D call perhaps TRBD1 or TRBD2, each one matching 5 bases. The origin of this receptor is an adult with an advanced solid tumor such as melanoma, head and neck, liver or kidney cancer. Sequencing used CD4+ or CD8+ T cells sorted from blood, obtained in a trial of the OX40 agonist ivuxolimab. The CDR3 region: CASSLGGMIRTYEQYF. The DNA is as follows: TGTGCCAGCAGCTTAGGGGGGATGATTCGAACCTACGAGCAGTACTTC.